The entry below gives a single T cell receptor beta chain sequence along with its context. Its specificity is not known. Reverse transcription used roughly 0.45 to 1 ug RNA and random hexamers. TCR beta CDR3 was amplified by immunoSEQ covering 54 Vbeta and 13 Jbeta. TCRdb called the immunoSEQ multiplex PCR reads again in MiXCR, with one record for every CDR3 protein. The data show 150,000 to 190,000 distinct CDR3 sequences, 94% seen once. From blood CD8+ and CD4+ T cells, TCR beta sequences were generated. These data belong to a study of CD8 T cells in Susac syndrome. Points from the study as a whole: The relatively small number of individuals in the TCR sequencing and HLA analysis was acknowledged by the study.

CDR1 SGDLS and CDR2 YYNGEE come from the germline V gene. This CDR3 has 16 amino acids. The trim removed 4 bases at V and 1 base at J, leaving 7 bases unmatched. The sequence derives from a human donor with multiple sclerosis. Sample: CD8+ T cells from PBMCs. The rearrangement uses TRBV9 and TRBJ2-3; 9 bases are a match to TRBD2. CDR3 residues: CASSPRGGRGTDTQYF. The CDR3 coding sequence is TGTGCCAGCAGCCCGCGGGGGGGCCGAGGCACAGATACGCAGTATTTT. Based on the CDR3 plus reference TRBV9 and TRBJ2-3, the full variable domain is DSGVTQTPKHLITATGQRVTLRCSPRSGDLSVYWYQQSLDQGLQFLIQYYNGEERAKGNILERFSAQQFPDLHSELNLSSLELGDSALYFCASSPRGGRGTDTQYFGPGTRLTVL.